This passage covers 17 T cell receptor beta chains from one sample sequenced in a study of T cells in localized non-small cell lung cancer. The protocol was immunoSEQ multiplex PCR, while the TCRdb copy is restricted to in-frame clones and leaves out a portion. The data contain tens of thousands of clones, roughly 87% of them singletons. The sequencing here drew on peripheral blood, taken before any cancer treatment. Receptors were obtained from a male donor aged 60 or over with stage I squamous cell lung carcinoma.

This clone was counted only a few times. DNA for the CDR3: TGTGCCAGCAGTTACCGGGCAGATGAAGCTTTCTTT. Its translation: CASSYRADEAFF. V and J are TRBV6-6 and TRBJ1-1; D gene uncertain. The V gene's germline CDR1 is MNHNY and CDR2 SVGAGI (reference sequence). The CDR3 runs 12 residues. V was trimmed by 2 bases and J by 7 bases, leaving 8 bases between them.

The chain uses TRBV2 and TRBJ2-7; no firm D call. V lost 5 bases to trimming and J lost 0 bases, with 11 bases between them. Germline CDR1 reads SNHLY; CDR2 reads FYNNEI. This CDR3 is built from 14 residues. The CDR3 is CASSLGSSSYEQYF. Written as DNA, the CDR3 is TGTGCCAGCAGTCTAGGTTCGAGCTCCTACGAGCAGTACTTC.

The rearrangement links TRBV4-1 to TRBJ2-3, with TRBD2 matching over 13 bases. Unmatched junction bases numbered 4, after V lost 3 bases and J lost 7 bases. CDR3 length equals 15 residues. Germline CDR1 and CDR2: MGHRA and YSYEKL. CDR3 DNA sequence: TGCGCCAGCAGCCAGGGACTAGCGGGGCAGAATACGCAGTATTTT. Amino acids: CASSQGLAGQNTQYF.

This CDR3 is CASSGGRGLRVSNQPQHF. The CDR3 region has the DNA TGTGCCAGTAGTGGAGGCAGGGGATTGAGGGTGAGCAATCAGCCCCAGCATTTT. The V call is TRBV19, the J call TRBJ1-5, with D possibly matching TRBD1 (6 bases). This CDR3 has 18 amino acids. The germline CDR1 and CDR2 sequences are LNHDA and SQIVND (reference sequence). Trimming removed 5 bases at V and 1 base at J, with 21 bases between.

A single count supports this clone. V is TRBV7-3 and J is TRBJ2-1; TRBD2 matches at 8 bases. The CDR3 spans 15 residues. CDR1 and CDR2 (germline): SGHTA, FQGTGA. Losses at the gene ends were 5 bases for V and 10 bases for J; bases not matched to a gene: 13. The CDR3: CASSPRSGGSVEQFF. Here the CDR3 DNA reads TGTGCCAGCAGCCCCCGGAGCGGGGGTTCTGTGGAGCAGTTCTTC.

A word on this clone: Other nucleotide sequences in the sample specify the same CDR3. In DNA, the CDR3 is TGTGCCAGCAGCTTGGGGCTAGCAAATGAGCAGTTCTTC. Translation: CASSLGLANEQFF. The chain is built from TRBV5-6 and TRBJ2-1; maybe TRBD2 (5 bases). Germline V CDR1 and CDR2: SGHDT, YYEEEE. Trimming took off 0 bases at V and 7 bases at J, with 8 bases between the two ends. This CDR3 spans 13 amino acids.

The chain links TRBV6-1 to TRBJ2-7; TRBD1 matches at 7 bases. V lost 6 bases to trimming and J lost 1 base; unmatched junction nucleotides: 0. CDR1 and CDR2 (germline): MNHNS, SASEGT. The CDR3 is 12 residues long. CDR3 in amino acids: CASRGQSYEQYF. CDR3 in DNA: TGTGCCAGCAGGGGACAGTCCTACGAGCAGTACTTC.

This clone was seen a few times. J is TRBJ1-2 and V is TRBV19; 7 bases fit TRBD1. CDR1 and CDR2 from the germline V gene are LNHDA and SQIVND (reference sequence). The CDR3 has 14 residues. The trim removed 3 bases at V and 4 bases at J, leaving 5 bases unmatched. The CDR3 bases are TGTGCCAGTAGTATGGGACAGACAATCTATGGCTACACCTTC. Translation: CASSMGQTIYGYTF.

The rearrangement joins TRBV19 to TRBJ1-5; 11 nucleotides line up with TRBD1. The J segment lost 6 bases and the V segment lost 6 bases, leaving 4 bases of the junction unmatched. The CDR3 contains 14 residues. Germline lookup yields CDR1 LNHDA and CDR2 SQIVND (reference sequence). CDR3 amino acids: CASRRTGGGQPQHF. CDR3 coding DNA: TGTGCCAGTAGGAGGACAGGGGGCGGTCAGCCCCAGCATTTT.

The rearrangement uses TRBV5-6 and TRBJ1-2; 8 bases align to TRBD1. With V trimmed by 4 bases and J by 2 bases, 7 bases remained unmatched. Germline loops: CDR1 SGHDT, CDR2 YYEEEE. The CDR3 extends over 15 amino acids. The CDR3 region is CASSPAGGVNYGYTF. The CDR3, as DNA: TGTGCCAGCAGCCCTGCAGGGGGCGTAAACTATGGCTACACCTTC.

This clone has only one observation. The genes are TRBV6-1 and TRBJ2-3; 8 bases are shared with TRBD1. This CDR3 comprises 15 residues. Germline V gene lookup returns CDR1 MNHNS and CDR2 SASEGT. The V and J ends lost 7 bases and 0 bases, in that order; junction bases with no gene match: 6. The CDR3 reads CASILGQGSTDTQYF. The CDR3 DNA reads TGTGCCAGCATACTCGGACAGGGAAGCACAGATACGCAGTATTTT.

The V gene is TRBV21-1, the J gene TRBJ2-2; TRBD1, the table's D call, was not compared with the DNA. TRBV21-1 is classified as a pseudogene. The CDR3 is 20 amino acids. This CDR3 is CASRPAPQGLDFLRPGELFF. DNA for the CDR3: TGTGCCAGCAGACCCGCCCCACAGGGTCTGGACTTCCTTAGACCCGGGGAGCTGTTTTTT.

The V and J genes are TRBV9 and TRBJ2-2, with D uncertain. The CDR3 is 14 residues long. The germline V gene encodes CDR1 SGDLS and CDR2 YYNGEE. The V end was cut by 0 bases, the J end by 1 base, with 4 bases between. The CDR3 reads CASSVARNTGELFF. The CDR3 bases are TGTGCCAGCAGCGTAGCTAGGAACACCGGGGAGCTGTTTTTT.

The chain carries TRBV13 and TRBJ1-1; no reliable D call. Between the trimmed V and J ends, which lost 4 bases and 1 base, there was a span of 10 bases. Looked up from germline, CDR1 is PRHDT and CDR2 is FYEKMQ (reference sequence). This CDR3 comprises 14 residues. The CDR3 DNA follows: TGTGCCAGCAGCTACGGCAGGCCGAACACTGAAGCTTTCTTT. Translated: CASSYGRPNTEAFF.

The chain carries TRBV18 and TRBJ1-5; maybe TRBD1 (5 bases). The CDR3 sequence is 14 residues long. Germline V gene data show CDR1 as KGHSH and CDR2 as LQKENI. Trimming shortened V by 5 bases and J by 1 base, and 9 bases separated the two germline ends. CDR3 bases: TGTGCCAGCTCATCTAGGGACAGCAATCAGCCCCAGCATTTT. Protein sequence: CASSSRDSNQPQHF. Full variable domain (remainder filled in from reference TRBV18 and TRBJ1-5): NAGVMQNPRHLVRRRGQEARLRCSPMKGHSHVYWYRQLPEEGLKFMVYLQKENIIDESGMPKERFSAEFPKEGPSILRIQQVVRGDSAAYFCASSSRDSNQPQHFGDGTRLSIL.

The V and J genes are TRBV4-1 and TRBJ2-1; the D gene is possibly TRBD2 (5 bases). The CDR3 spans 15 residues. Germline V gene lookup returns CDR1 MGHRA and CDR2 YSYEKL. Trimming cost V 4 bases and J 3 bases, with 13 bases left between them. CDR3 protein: CASSPTRGLYNEQFF. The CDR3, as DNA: TGCGCCAGCAGCCCCACACGAGGACTCTACAATGAGCAGTTCTTC.

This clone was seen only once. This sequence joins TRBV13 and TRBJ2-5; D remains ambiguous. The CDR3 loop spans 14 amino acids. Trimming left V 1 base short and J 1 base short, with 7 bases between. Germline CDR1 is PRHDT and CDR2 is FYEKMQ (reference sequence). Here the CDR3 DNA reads TGTGCCAGCAGCTTAGCGGTCGGCCAAGAGACCCAGTACTTC. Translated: CASSLAVGQETQYF.